This TCR beta chain is from a study of cytomegalovirus exposure and HLA in healthy donors. Study-level points and caveats: Altogether, 160 or so TCR beta chains were recorded as cytomegalovirus-associated.

Primers included in the PCR were 60 Vbeta and 13 Jbeta primers. The repertoire was sequenced with immunoSEQ multiplex PCR; TCRdb's copy has only in-frame clones and lacks some. The sample lists 150,000 to 200,000 clones, about 87% occurring once. This CDR3 contains 13 residues. The V end lost 8 bases, the J end lost 6 bases, and 14 bases lay between the germline ends. Germline values: CDR1 MRHNA, CDR2 SNTAGT. A word on this clone: The antigen remains unidentified.

The sample taken for sequencing was PBMCs. This TCR derives from a young woman in good health and CMV-seronegative. The chain combines TRBV6-4 with TRBJ2-1; D gene unclear. This CDR3 is CASSNYPFNEQFF. The CDR3 nucleotides are TGTGCCAGCTCCAACTACCCCTTCAATGAGCAGTTCTTC.